This TCR beta chain comes out of a study of regulatory T cells in long-lasting Graves disease (dated by TCRdb to the early 2020s). Turning to the overall study: Persistent Graves' disease meant more than 5 years of antithyroid drug treatment with TSH receptor autoantibodies that stayed positive. Patients with persistent Graves' disease were compared with patients with newly diagnosed Graves' disease using TCR sequencing and RNA sequencing of peripheral blood. The study was conducted in China and was registered as a clinical trial. A total of around 35 samples were covered by TCR sequencing, comprising approximately 13 persistent and around 20 newly diagnosed Graves' disease patients. On average, persistent Graves' disease patients in the clinical cohort had been on antithyroid drugs for about 10.3 years.

The library was produced with multiplex PCR. Sequencing used an Illumina HiSeq 4000. iRepertoire HTBI primers and Arm-PCR amplification of CDR3 regions were used to construct TCR beta libraries. Before sequencing, the PCR products went through gel purification. Turning to the authors' computational methods: Gene usage analysis of CDR3 amino acid clonotypes used the roughly 60 TRBV and 14 to 15 TRBJ segments found across samples. Filtered high-quality paired reads were merged into contigs using COPE and FqMerger. BLAST was used to align contigs to IMGT TRBV, TRBD and TRBJ reference genes, and CDR3 was defined according to IMGT. Clonotypes above 0.1% frequency were classified as highly expanded clones. Repertoire diversity was measured by Shannon entropy, and V-J evenness by the Gini coefficient. Public clonotypes were defined as clonotypes shared by more than one individual. Using fastp at Q25 and MiXCR, TCRdb reprocessed the public reads and kept productive beta chains. Merged by CDR3 protein, the rows form single entries marked with the most common genes and DNA. TCRdb's processing, not the study's, gives the V and J calls here. Here the sample has some 440,000 distinct CDR3 sequences; 20% occur a single time. Jointly, the top ten make up approximately 7.8% of the sample.

The study at large found these results: A larger number of public clonotypes was shared among persistent patients (around 2,700) than among newly diagnosed patients (around 970). The authors acknowledged the small sample size as a limitation that may reduce accuracy. Peripheral blood alone was examined, since thyroid tissue, which constituted the primary lesion, could not be accessed. Sequencing and analysis were limited to the TCR beta chain. TRBV28, TRBJ1-2 and TRBJ2-5 were preferentially used in persistent disease, while TRBV20-1 and TRBJ2-1 were favored in newly diagnosed disease. Lower TCR Shannon entropy and fewer highly expanded clones were observed in persistent Graves' disease patients than in newly diagnosed patients, which suggested clonal expansion.

This specimen's time point label, per the study, means: persistent/refractory GD, antithyroid drugs over 5 years with positive TRAb. RNA was extracted from PBMCs in TRIzol for both TCR sequencing and RNA sequencing. Graves' disease was diagnosed according to American Thyroid Association guidelines. Recruitment of patients was carried out at an endocrinology department in Xi'an, China. Each patient gave approximately 9 milliliters of peripheral blood, collected in an EDTA anticoagulant tube. PBMCs were isolated by Ficoll Paque Plus density gradient separation without further T cell sorting. An Agilent 2100 Bioanalyzer and agarose gel were used to assess RNA quality, and a NanoDrop 2000 was used to measure RNA concentration. CDR1 and CDR2 were assigned from the germline V gene as SNHLY and FYNNEI. Deletion took 7 bases off V and 1 base off J, with a span of 14 bases between the germline ends. Inclusive of the bounding cysteine and phenylalanine, the CDR3 is 15 residues long. Here the CDR3 DNA is all that survives: 45 bases in frame from base 1.

Only a few counts were recorded for this clonotype. The antigen it binds to is not known. Base-call qualities are not available, and no considerably larger clone is one nucleotide away. The source was peripheral blood mononuclear cells (PBMCs), collected when the disease was refractory, from a patient treated with antithyroid drugs. This receptor chain uses TRBV2 and TRBJ2-4; the D gene is not confidently resolved. This receptor was taken from a female donor with Graves disease. DNA sequence: TGTGCCAGCAACAAAGTGAGGTGGGCCAAAAACATTCAGTACTTC. Translated, this gives CASNKVRWAKNIQYF.